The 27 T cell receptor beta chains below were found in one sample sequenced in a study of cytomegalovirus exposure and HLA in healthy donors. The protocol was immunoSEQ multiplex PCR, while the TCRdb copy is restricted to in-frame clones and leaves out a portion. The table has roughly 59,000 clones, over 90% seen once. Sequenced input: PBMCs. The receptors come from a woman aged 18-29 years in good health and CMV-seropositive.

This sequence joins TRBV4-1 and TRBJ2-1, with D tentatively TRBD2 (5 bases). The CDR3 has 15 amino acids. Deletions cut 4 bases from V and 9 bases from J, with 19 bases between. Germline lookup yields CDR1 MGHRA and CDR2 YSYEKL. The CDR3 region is CASSPPGIPAGEQFF. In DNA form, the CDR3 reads TGCGCCAGCAGCCCCCCCGGGATTCCCGCGGGTGAGCAGTTCTTC.

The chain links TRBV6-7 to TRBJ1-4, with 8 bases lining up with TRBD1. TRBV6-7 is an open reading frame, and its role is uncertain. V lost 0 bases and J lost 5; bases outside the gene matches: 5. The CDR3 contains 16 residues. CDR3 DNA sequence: TGTGCCAGCAGTTACTCTCGCGGACAGGGCAATGAAAAACTGTTTTTT. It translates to CASSYSRGQGNEKLFF.

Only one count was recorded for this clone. Written as DNA, the CDR3 is TGTGCCAGTAGGACAGGGGAGGGCACTGAAGCTTTCTTT. As protein: CASRTGEGTEAFF. The chain links TRBV19 to TRBJ1-1, with 8 bases lining up with TRBD1. Germline V CDR1 and CDR2: LNHDA, SQIVND (reference sequence). This CDR3 has 13 amino acids. V was clipped by 6 bases and J by 4 bases; unmatched bases: 4.

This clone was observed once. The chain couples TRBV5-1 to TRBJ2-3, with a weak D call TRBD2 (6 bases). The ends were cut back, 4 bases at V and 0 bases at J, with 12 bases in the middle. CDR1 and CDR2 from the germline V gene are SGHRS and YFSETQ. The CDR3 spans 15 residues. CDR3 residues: CASSTEGRSTDTQYF. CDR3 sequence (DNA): TGCGCCAGCAGCACGGAGGGGAGGAGCACAGATACGCAGTATTTT.

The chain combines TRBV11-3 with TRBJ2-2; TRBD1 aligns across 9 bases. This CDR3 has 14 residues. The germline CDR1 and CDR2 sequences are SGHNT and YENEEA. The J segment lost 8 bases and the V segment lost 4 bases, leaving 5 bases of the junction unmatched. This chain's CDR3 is CASSSNRGQGELFF. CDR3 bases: TGTGCCAGCAGCTCCAACAGGGGGCAGGGGGAGCTGTTTTTT.

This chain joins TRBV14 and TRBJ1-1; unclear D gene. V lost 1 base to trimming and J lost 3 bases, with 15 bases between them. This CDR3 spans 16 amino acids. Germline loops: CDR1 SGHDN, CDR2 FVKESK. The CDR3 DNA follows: TGTGCCAGCAGCCAAGGGACTACGGACTATTACACTGAAGCTTTCTTT. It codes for CASSQGTTDYYTEAFF.

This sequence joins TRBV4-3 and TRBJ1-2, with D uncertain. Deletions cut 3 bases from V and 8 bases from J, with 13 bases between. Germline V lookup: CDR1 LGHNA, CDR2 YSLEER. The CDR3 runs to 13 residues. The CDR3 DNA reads TGCGCCAGCAGCCACGATAGAGGTTGGGGCTACACCTTC. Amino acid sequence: CASSHDRGWGYTF.

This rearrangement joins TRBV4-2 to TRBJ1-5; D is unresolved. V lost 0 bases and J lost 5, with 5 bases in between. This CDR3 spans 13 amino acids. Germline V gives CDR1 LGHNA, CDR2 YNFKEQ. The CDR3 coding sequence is TGTGCCAGCAGCCAAGACGGGGATCAGCCCCAGCATTTT. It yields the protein CASSQDGDQPQHF.

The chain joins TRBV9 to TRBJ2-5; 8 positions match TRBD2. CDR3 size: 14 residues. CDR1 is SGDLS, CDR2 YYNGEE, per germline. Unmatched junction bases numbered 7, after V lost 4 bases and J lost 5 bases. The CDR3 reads CASSPAGGRETQYF. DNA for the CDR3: TGTGCCAGCAGCCCCGCGGGGGGTAGGGAGACCCAGTACTTC.

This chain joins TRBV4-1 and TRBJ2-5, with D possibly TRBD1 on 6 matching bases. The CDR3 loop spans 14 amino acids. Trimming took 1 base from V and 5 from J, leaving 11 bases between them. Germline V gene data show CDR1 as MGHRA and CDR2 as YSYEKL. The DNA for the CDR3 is TGCGCCAGCAGCCAAGTCAGGGGTGGGGAGACCCAGTACTTC. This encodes CASSQVRGGETQYF.

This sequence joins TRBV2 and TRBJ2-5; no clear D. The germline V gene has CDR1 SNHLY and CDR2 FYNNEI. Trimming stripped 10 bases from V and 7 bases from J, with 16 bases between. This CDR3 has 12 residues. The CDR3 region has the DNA TGTGCCACCGATAGGCAGGTTGGGACCCAGTACTTC. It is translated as CATDRQVGTQYF.

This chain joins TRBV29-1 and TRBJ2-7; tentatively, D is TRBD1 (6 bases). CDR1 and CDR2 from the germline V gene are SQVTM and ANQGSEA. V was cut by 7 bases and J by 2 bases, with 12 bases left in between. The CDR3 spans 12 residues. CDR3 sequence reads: CSGTVAPYEQYF. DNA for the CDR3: TGCAGCGGGACAGTGGCGCCCTACGAGCAGTACTTC.

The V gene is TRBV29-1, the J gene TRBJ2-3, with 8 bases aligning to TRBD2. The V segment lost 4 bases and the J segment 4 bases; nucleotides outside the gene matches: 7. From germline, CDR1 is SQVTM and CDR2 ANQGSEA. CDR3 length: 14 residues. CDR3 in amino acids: CSVAFSGVADTQYF. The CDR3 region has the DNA TGCAGCGTTGCGTTTAGCGGGGTAGCAGATACGCAGTATTTT.

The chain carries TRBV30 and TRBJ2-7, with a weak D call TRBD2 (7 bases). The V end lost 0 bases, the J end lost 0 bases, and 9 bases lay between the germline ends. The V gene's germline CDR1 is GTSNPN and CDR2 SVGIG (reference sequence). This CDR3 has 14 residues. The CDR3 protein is CAWSVRGPSYEQYF. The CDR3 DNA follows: TGTGCCTGGAGTGTGCGGGGGCCCTCCTACGAGCAGTACTTC.

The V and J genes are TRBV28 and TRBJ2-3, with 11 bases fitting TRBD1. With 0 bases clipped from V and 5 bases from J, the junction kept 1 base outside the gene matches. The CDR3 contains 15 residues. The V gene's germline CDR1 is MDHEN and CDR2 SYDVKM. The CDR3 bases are TGTGCCAGCAGTTTATGGGGACAGGGGGTAGATACGCAGTATTTT. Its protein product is CASSLWGQGVDTQYF.

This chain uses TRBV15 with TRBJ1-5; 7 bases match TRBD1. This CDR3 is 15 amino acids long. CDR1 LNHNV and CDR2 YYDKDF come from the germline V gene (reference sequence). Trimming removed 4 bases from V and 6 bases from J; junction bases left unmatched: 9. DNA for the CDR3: TGTGCCACCAGCATAGGACGACAGGGTATTCAGCCCCAGCATTTT. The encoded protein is CATSIGRQGIQPQHF.

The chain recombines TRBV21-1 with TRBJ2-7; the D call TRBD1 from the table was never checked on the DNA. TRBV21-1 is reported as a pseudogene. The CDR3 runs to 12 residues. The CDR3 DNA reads TGTGCCAGCAGCAAACAGGCGTACGAGCAGTACTTC. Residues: CASSKQAYEQYF.

CDR3 amino acids: CASSVNRDLGSAYNEQFF. DNA for the CDR3: TGTGCCAGCAGCGTAAACAGGGATTTAGGTAGTGCCTACAATGAGCAGTTCTTC. The chain is built from TRBV9 and TRBJ2-1, with a weak D call TRBD1 (6 bases). Trimming cost V 1 base and J 2 bases, with 19 bases left between them. CDR1 is SGDLS, CDR2 YYNGEE, per germline. The CDR3 extends over 18 amino acids.

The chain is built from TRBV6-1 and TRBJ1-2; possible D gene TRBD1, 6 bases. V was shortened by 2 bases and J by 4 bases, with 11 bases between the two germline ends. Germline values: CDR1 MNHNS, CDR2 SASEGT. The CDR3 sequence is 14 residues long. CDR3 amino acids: CASSERGGTYGYTF. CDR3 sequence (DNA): TGTGCCAGCAGTGAAAGAGGGGGAACCTATGGCTACACCTTC.

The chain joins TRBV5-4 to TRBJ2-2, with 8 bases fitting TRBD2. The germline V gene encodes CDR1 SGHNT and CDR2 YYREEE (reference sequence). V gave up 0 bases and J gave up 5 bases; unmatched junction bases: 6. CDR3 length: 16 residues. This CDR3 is CASSLGASGYTGELFF. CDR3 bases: TGTGCCAGCAGCTTGGGGGCTAGCGGGTATACCGGGGAGCTGTTTTTT. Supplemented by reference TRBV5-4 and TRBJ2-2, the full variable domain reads ETGVTQSPTHLIKTRGQQVTLRCSSQSGHNTVSWYQQALGQGPQFIFQYYREEENGRGNFPPRFSGLQFPNYSSELNVNALELDDSALYLCASSLGASGYTGELFFGEGSRLTVL.

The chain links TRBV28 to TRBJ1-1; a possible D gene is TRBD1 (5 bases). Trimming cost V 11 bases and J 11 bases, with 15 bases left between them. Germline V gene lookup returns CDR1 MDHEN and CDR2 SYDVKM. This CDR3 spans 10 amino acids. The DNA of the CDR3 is TGTGCCTCTGGGGGGGTGAGGGCTTTCTTT. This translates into CASGGVRAFF.

CDR3 amino acids: CASSSRLAGGYNEQFF. DNA of the CDR3: TGTGCCAGTAGTTCCAGACTAGCGGGAGGTTACAATGAGCAGTTCTTC. The chain employs TRBV19 and TRBJ2-1, with 13 bases identical to TRBD2. This CDR3 region has 16 residues. Germline CDR1 is LNHDA and CDR2 is SQIVND (reference sequence). V lost 5 bases, J lost 4 bases, and 5 bases stayed unmatched.

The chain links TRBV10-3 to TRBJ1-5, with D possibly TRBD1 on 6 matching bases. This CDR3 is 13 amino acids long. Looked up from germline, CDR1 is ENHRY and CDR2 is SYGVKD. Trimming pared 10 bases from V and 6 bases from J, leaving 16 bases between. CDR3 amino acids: CATVRDILQPQHF. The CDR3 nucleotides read TGTGCCACGGTCCGGGACATACTTCAGCCCCAGCATTTT.

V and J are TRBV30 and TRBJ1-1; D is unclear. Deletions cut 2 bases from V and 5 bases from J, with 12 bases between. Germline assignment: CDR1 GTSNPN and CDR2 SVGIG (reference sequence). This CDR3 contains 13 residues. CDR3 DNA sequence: TGTGCCTGGAGTAACCGGGGAGGAACTGAAGCTTTCTTT. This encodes CAWSNRGGTEAFF. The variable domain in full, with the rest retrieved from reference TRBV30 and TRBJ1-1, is SQTIHQWPATLVQPVGSPLSLECTVEGTSNPNLYWYRQAAGRGLQLLFYSVGIGQISSEVPQNLSASRPQDRQFILSSKKLLLSDSGFYLCAWSNRGGTEAFFGQGTRLTVV.

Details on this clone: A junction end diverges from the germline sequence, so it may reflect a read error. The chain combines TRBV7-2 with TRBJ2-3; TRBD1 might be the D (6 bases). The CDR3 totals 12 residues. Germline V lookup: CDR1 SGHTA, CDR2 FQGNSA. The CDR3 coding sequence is TGTGCCAGCAGCTTATTGGGGACAAGACTATTTTTT. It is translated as CASSLLGTRLFF.

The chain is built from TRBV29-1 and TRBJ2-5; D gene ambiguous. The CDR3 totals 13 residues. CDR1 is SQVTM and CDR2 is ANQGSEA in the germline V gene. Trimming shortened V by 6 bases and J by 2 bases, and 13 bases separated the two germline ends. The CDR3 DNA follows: TGCAGCGTGGTAACAGTGGCACAAGAGACCCAGTACTTC. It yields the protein CSVVTVAQETQYF.

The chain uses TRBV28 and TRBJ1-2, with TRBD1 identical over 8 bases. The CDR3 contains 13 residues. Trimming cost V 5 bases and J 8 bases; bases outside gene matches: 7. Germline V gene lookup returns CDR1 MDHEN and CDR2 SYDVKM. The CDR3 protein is CASSPRTGSGYTF. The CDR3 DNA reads TGTGCCAGCAGTCCGAGGACAGGGAGCGGCTACACCTTC.